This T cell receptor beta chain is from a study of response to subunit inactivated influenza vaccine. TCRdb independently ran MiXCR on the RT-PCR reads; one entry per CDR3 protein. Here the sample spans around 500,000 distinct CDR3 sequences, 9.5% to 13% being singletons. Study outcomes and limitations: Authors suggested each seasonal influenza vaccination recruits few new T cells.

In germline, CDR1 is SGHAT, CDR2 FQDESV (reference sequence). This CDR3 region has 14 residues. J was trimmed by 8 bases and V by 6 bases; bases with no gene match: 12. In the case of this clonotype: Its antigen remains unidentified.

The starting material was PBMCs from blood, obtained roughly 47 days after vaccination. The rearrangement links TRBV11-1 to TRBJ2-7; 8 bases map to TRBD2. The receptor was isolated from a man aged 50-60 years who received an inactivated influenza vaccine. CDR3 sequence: CASSSPAGGNQQYF. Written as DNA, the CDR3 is TGTGCCAGCAGTAGTCCTGCGGGAGGAAATCAGCAGTACTTC.